A selection of T cell receptor beta chains follows, all from one sample in a study of CXCR3-negative and CXCR3-positive naive CD8 T cells. After re-calling the 5' RACE reads, TCRdb lists one entry per CDR3 protein, DNA absent. This table lists approximately 100,000 distinct CDR3 sequences. The sequenced sample consisted of naive CXCR3- CD8+ T cells from blood. These receptors came from a human donor in good health. Some clones in this sample may be carry-over from other donors' samples. The CDR3 runs from the conserved cysteine through the conserved F or W.

CDR3aa	v_gene	j_gene
CASQVSGGELFF	TRBV2	TRBJ2-2
CASSYPPQDEQYF	TRBV6-6	TRBJ2-7
CASSLVDPGQDTQYF	TRBV12-3/TRBV12-4	TRBJ2-3
CASNPRTSLHEQFF	TRBV5-4	TRBJ2-1
CASSLSVEPDQPQHF	TRBV7-9	TRBJ1-5
CASSPALAVETQYF	TRBV6-6	TRBJ2-5
CASSQDSQGFYEQYF	TRBV4-3	TRBJ2-7
CASSQYLANTGELFF	TRBV14	TRBJ2-2
CASSDREGRGLASSSYNEQFF	TRBV2	TRBJ2-1
CASQDMGSGNTEAFF	TRBV7-9	TRBJ1-1
CSVEVAGFYGYTF	TRBV29-1	TRBJ1-2
CASSFEASGAGELFF	TRBV5-1	TRBJ2-2
CASSLGGWGTDTQYF	TRBV7-2	TRBJ2-3
CASNWGTEAFF	TRBV19	TRBJ1-1